This T cell receptor beta chain was captured in a study of shared clonotypes between healthy human individuals. Study summary: Each donor contributed plates that comprised three CD4 naive, three CD4 memory, two CD8 naive and one CD8 memory.

Regarding this clone: Antigen specificity is unknown.

This table comes from immunoSEQ multiplex PCR, and its TCRdb copy is limited to in-frame clones, with some not included. The sample consists of around 2,100,000 clones, about 95% of them appearing once. The CDR3 has 16 amino acids. CDR1 SGHDT and CDR2 YYEEEE come from the germline V gene. After removal of 0 bases from V and 7 bases from J, the junction contained 9 bases not matched to a gene. CD45RO-negative, CCR7-selected cells formed the naive CD8 fraction, which excluded terminally differentiated effector memory CD45RA+ cells. The study drew its donors from healthy HIV-negative adults without recent acute infections or vaccinations. General study points: Generation probabilities of non-shared clonotypes were lower (relative to those shared by all four donors). A handful of donors had approximately 4.6% of their naive CD4 clonotypes in common.

This chain links TRBV5-6 with TRBJ2-2; 7 bases are a match to TRBD2. This sequence was found in a man between 18 and 35 years old in good health. The sequencing input was naive CD8+ T cells sorted from blood. CDR3 in amino acids: CASSLGSRLAGGELFF. The CDR3 bases are TGTGCCAGCAGCTTGGGCTCGCGACTAGCTGGCGGGGAGCTGTTTTTT.